Following are 29 T cell receptor beta chains from one sample sequenced in a study of identical twins. Each CDR3 protein gets one entry after TCRdb re-called the 5' RACE reads with MiXCR. The table records about 530,000 distinct CDR3 sequences, 20% to 25% of them present only once. The sample was also reused in another study, on yellow fever vaccine responses in identical twins.

The sample taken for sequencing was CD4+ T cells sorted from blood. These TCRs come from a woman in her late teens or twenties in good health.

The J gene is TRBJ1-1, the V gene TRBV10-3; 8 nucleotides align to TRBD1. The CDR3 contains 15 residues. The germline gives CDR1 ENHRY, CDR2 SYGVKD. V lost 2 bases to trimming and J lost 3 bases; unmatched junction nucleotides: 5. CDR3 residues: CAISERQGSDTEAFF. CDR3 in DNA: TGTGCCATCAGTGAGAGACAGGGGTCGGACACTGAAGCTTTCTTT.

The chain links TRBV7-2 to TRBJ2-3, with 9 bases fitting TRBD2. This CDR3 has 17 residues. The J segment lost 2 bases and the V segment lost 0 bases, leaving 6 bases of the junction unmatched. The V gene's germline CDR1 is SGHTA and CDR2 FQGNSA. CDR3 loop: CASSLAGRGGFTDTQYF. The CDR3 region has the DNA TGTGCCAGCAGCTTAGCGGGGCGGGGGGGCTTCACAGATACGCAGTATTTT.

The V and J genes are TRBV5-1 and TRBJ1-4, with D possibly matching TRBD1 (6 bases). The CDR3 sequence is 16 residues long. V lost 4 bases and J lost 0, with 13 bases in between. Germline V gives CDR1 SGHRS, CDR2 YFSETQ. In DNA, the CDR3 is TGCGCCAGCAGCCGGGCAGGGGCCTCAACTAATGAAAAACTGTTTTTT. Translating it yields CASSRAGASTNEKLFF.

The chain employs TRBV4-1 and TRBJ2-3, with TRBD1 matching over 11 bases. In germline, CDR1 is MGHRA, CDR2 YSYEKL. The CDR3 sequence is 17 residues long. After removal of 2 bases from V and 1 base from J, the junction contained 5 bases not matched to a gene. In DNA, the CDR3 is TGCGCCAGCAGCCAACCGGGACAGGGGGTGGGCACAGATACGCAGTATTTT. Translated: CASSQPGQGVGTDTQYF.

V and J are TRBV5-4 and TRBJ2-1; D is perhaps TRBD1 or TRBD2 (6 bases each). Germline lookup yields CDR1 SGHNT and CDR2 YYREEE (reference sequence). The V gene lost 0 bases and the J gene lost 5 bases, with 15 bases spanning the gap. CDR3 size: 16 residues. Written as DNA, the CDR3 is TGTGCCAGCAGCTTGGCCGGGGGCCCCTGGAACAATGAGCAGTTCTTC. It codes for CASSLAGGPWNNEQFF.

The genes are TRBV7-2 and TRBJ2-5; D tentatively reads TRBD1 or TRBD2 (6 bases each). The CDR3 contains 15 residues. Trimming pared 8 bases from V and 2 bases from J, leaving 18 bases between. CDR1 is SGHTA and CDR2 is FQGNSA in the germline V gene. CDR3 nucleotides: TGTGCCAGCCGACCGGTAGGGGGGACGCAAGAGACCCAGTACTTC. Amino acids: CASRPVGGTQETQYF.

This clonotype was recorded at least ten times. The chain combines TRBV10-3 with TRBJ2-2, with 13 bases fitting TRBD2. Germline CDR1 and CDR2: ENHRY and SYGVKD. J gave up 5 bases and V 4 bases, and 1 base lay outside the gene matches. The CDR3 sequence is 15 residues long. Here the CDR3 DNA reads TGTGCCATCAGTGGACTAGCGGGAGGTACCGGGGAGCTGTTTTTT. Protein: CAISGLAGGTGELFF.

DNA for the CDR3: TGCAGTGCCGGGAGAACCGACACTGAAGCTTTCTTT. Amino acids: CSAGRTDTEAFF. This rearrangement joins TRBV20-1 to TRBJ1-1, with no clear D. The CDR3 length is 12 residues. V gave up 6 bases and J gave up 3 bases, with 11 bases separating them. CDR1 is DFQATT and CDR2 is SNEGSKA in the germline V gene (reference sequence).

This clonotype has just a few counts. The V gene is TRBV5-1, the J gene TRBJ2-2, with D perhaps assigned TRBD1 or TRBD2 (5 bases each). CDR3 length equals 14 residues. Germline CDR1 and CDR2: SGHRS and YFSETQ. Trimming took 3 bases from V and 10 from J, leaving 16 bases between them. Written as DNA, the CDR3 is TGCGCCAGCAGCTCCGGGACCCCCGGGGTGGAGCTGTTTTTT. This sequence encodes CASSSGTPGVELFF.

In its sample, this clonotype was seen a few times. V is TRBV12-3 or TRBV12-4 and J is TRBJ2-1, with 9 bases identical to TRBD2. Trimming cost V 1 base and J 5 bases; bases outside gene matches: 6. The CDR3 spans 16 residues. The CDR3 is CASSLVGRGGNNEQFF. The CDR3 DNA is TGTGCCAGCAGTTTAGTGGGGCGGGGGGGAAACAATGAGCAGTTCTTC.

J is TRBJ2-5 and V is TRBV5-1, with 9 bases that match TRBD1. The CDR3 sequence is 14 residues long. CDR1 SGHRS and CDR2 YFSETQ come from the germline V gene. After removal of 2 bases from V and 4 bases from J, the junction contained 3 bases not matched to a gene. The CDR3: CASSFTGGAETQYF. As DNA, the CDR3 is TGCGCCAGCAGCTTTACAGGGGGCGCAGAGACCCAGTACTTC.

This chain links TRBV7-9 with TRBJ2-1; D might be TRBD1 or TRBD2, each matching 6 bases. Deletions cut 5 bases from V and 5 bases from J, with 16 bases between. Looked up from germline, CDR1 is SEHNR and CDR2 is FQNEAQ (reference sequence). This CDR3 spans 15 amino acids. CDR3 in amino acids: CASSPLGGLNNEQFF. The CDR3 nucleotides read TGTGCCAGCAGCCCTTTGGGGGGCCTTAACAATGAGCAGTTCTTC.

The sample holds a few counts of this clonotype. The chain is built from TRBV15 and TRBJ1-2, with D tentatively TRBD1 (5 bases). The CDR3 totals 12 residues. V was shortened by 0 bases and J by 12 bases, with 11 bases between the two germline ends. In germline, CDR1 is LNHNV, CDR2 YYDKDF (reference sequence). CDR3 loop: CATSRDRRGHTF. Written as DNA, the CDR3 is TGTGCCACCAGCAGAGATAGGAGGGGCCACACCTTC.

This clonotype was picked up a small number of times. The chain joins TRBV7-2 to TRBJ2-1; D is ambiguous. There are 12 residues in the CDR3. V was shortened by 3 bases and J by 9 bases, with 9 bases between the two germline ends. Germline V CDR1 and CDR2: SGHTA, FQGNSA. The DNA of the CDR3 is TGTGCCAGCAGCTTTAGCTCTCTTGAGCAGTTCTTC. It is translated as CASSFSSLEQFF.

In its sample, this clonotype was seen a few times. The V gene is TRBV3-1, the J gene TRBJ1-5; D is unresolved. Germline values: CDR1 LGHDT, CDR2 YNNKEL (reference sequence). V was trimmed by 6 bases and J by 2 bases, leaving 11 bases between them. The CDR3 has 14 residues. The CDR3 DNA reads as TGTGCCAGCAGTAGTGGGCTTGGCAATCAGCCCCAGCATTTT. Residues: CASSSGLGNQPQHF. The variable domain in full, completed from reference TRBV3-1 and TRBJ1-5, reads DTAVSQTPKYLVTQMGNDKSIKCEQNLGHDTMYWYKQDSKKFLKIMFSYNNKELIINETVPNRFSPKSPDKAHLNLHINSLELGDSAVYFCASSSGLGNQPQHFGDGTRLSIL.

The chain has TRBV3-1 and TRBJ2-1, with 7 bases fitting TRBD2. Losses at the gene ends were 4 bases for V and 0 bases for J; bases not matched to a gene: 6. CDR1 and CDR2 (germline): LGHDT, YNNKEL (reference sequence). The CDR3 consists of 16 residues. The CDR3 nucleotides are TGTGCCAGCAGCCCCAAGGTAGCGGGCTCCTACAATGAGCAGTTCTTC. This gives the protein CASSPKVAGSYNEQFF.

A few counts support this clonotype. This sequence joins TRBV12-3 or TRBV12-4 and TRBJ1-5; 11 bases match TRBD1. The V gene end was trimmed by 3 bases and the J gene end by 7 bases; junction bases not matched to a gene: 5. This CDR3 contains 15 residues. In DNA, the CDR3 is TGTGCCAGCAGTTTGAGGACAGGGGGCTGGCAGCCCCAGCATTTT. It encodes CASSLRTGGWQPQHF.

The chain carries TRBV7-9 and TRBJ1-2; TRBD1 is a possible D gene (5 bases). The CDR3 length is 14 residues. Between the trimmed V and J ends, which lost 2 bases and 5 bases, there was a span of 12 bases. Germline CDR1 reads SEHNR; CDR2 reads FQNEAQ (reference sequence). The CDR3 loop reads CASSLQGGPYGYTF. The CDR3 DNA sequence: TGTGCCAGCAGCTTACAGGGTGGGCCTTATGGCTACACCTTC.

The chain is built from TRBV15 and TRBJ2-1, with 8 bases that match TRBD1. After removal of 1 base from V and 6 bases from J, the junction contained 11 bases not matched to a gene. This CDR3 has 17 residues. From germline, CDR1 is LNHNV and CDR2 YYDKDF (reference sequence). In DNA, the CDR3 is TGTGCCACCAGCAGAGGCTCTCAGGGGGCATTTGGCAATGAGCAGTTCTTC. Translated, it gives CATSRGSQGAFGNEQFF. The full variable domain, its missing parts supplied by reference TRBV15 and TRBJ2-1, is DAMVIQNPRYQVTQFGKPVTLSCSQTLNHNVMYWYQQKSSQAPKLLFHYYDKDFNNEADTPDNFQSRRPNTSFCFLDIRSPGLGDTAMYLCATSRGSQGAFGNEQFFGPGTRLTVL.

In this sample, this clonotype turned up a few times. The V and J genes are TRBV4-1 and TRBJ2-1; D perhaps matches TRBD2 (7 bases). CDR1 and CDR2 (germline): MGHRA, YSYEKL. V was clipped by 0 bases and J by 7 bases, with 19 bases between them. The CDR3 is made up of 17 amino acids. This CDR3 reads CASSQDPPGGPFNEQFF. The CDR3, as DNA: TGCGCCAGCAGCCAAGATCCTCCCGGGGGGCCATTTAATGAGCAGTTCTTC.

This clonotype was observed a handful of times. The chain links TRBV20-1 to TRBJ1-5; D may be TRBD1 (5 bases). The CDR3 has 14 residues. Germline-derived CDR1 and CDR2 are DFQATT and SNEGSKA (reference sequence). Trimming took off 0 bases at V and 4 bases at J, with 10 bases between the two ends. CDR3 amino acids: CSARDSGTNQPQHF. CDR3 DNA sequence: TGCAGTGCTAGAGATAGCGGGACGAATCAGCCCCAGCATTTT.

The chain has TRBV5-1 and TRBJ2-7; 7 bases are a match to TRBD1. There are 17 residues in the CDR3. Germline assignment: CDR1 SGHRS and CDR2 YFSETQ. Trimming took 1 base from V and 0 from J; bases not matched to a gene: 10. CDR3 bases: TGCGCCAGCAGCTTGAGGCAGGGGGTCCTAGACTCCTACGAGCAGTACTTC. As protein: CASSLRQGVLDSYEQYF.

J is TRBJ2-1 and V is TRBV24-1, with 14 bases lining up with TRBD2. Unmatched junction bases numbered 7, after V lost 3 bases and J lost 4 bases. The CDR3 contains 18 residues. Germline lookup yields CDR1 KGHDR and CDR2 SFDVKD. CDR3 nucleotide sequence: TGTGCCACCAGTGATCCGGGACTAGCGGGAGCTCGGTACAATGAGCAGTTCTTC. Protein: CATSDPGLAGARYNEQFF.

The sample holds a few counts of this clonotype. This chain links TRBV6-1 with TRBJ2-5; D gene ambiguous. CDR3 size: 13 residues. The V end lost 7 bases, the J end lost 5 bases, and 14 bases lay between the germline ends. The V gene's germline CDR1 is MNHNS and CDR2 SASEGT. CDR3 coding DNA: TGTGCCAGCACACGAGTATTCCGGGAGACCCAGTACTTC. Translating gives CASTRVFRETQYF.

This clonotype came up a few times. The chain has TRBV4-1 and TRBJ1-5; D call uncertain. The V gene lost 6 bases and the J gene lost 5 bases, with 20 bases spanning the gap. Germline V gives CDR1 MGHRA, CDR2 YSYEKL. The CDR3 loop spans 16 amino acids. DNA of the CDR3: TGCGCCAGCAGGCACGTAGGGCTCAAGGGAGATCAGCCCCAGCATTTT. Protein sequence: CASRHVGLKGDQPQHF.

This clonotype was recorded a few times. The chain recombines TRBV5-1 with TRBJ2-7; 10 bases agree with TRBD2. The junction had 4 bases not matched to a gene; V was cut back by 1 base and J by 0 bases. Germline CDR1 is SGHRS and CDR2 is YFSETQ. This CDR3 region has 16 residues. CDR3 sequence: CASSLRTSGFSYEQYF. In DNA form, the CDR3 reads TGCGCCAGCAGCTTGCGGACTAGCGGATTCTCCTACGAGCAGTACTTC.

This clonotype turned up a few times. The V and J genes are TRBV12-3 or TRBV12-4 and TRBJ1-2, with D possibly being TRBD1 (6 bases). With 4 bases removed from V and 9 bases from J, the gap between germline ends came to 12 bases. The CDR3 has 12 amino acids. CDR3 sequence: CASSSTGSRYTF. As DNA, the CDR3 is TGTGCCAGCAGTTCTACAGGGTCGCGCTACACCTTC.

The rearrangement links TRBV15 to TRBJ2-1, with 9 positions matching TRBD1. Germline-derived CDR1 and CDR2 are LNHNV and YYDKDF (reference sequence). The CDR3 loop spans 17 amino acids. The J segment lost 8 bases and the V segment lost 2 bases, leaving 13 bases of the junction unmatched. CDR3 region: CATSRRTGTGLFDEQFF. CDR3 coding DNA: TGTGCCACCAGCAGACGAACCGGGACAGGGTTGTTCGATGAGCAGTTCTTC.

The genes are TRBV3-1 and TRBJ2-1; no definite D call. There are 12 residues in the CDR3. Germline CDR1 LGHDT, CDR2 YNNKEL (reference sequence). V dropped 3 bases and J dropped 9 bases, with 9 bases sitting between them. CDR3 nucleotide sequence: TGTGCCAGCAGCCAGAACACGGGTGAGCAGTTCTTC. It is translated as CASSQNTGEQFF.